This TCR beta chain was retrieved from a study of tumor-infiltrating lymphocytes in primary liver carcinoma. Study background: Patients included men and women of 30 to 69 years. Regardless of tissue type, samples showed similar yields of roughly 3.5 to 7.5 million productive TCRbeta reads.

Both blood RNA, taken from unsorted whole blood, and germline DNA were extracted. CDR1 is SGHKS and CDR2 is YYEKEE in the germline V gene (reference sequence). This CDR3 spans 17 amino acids. J lost 1 base, V lost 4 bases, and 7 bases had no gene match. The input was about 490 ng total RNA; TCR beta cDNA was made from it with a constant-region primer. ARM-PCR was slightly modified, and three nested multiplex PCR rounds with it gave rise to the TCR beta libraries. It was with TRBV1-TRBV30 forward primers and a C-beta reverse primer that the first two PCR rounds were run, at roughly 10 cycles each. TCRdb re-called the multiplex PCR reads through MiXCR, storing one row per CDR3 protein. In the table there are 300,000 to 350,000 distinct CDR3 sequences, 65% of which are singletons.

Sequencing was performed on peripheral blood. The J gene is TRBJ2-2, the V gene TRBV5-5; 10 bases are a match to TRBD2. The receptor was derived from a man aged 35 to 55 with primary liver carcinoma and hepatitis B virus infection. For the CDR3, the DNA is TGTGCCAGCAGCGCTGGGGTAGCGGGAGGGAACACCGGGGAGCTGTTTTTT. Translating gives CASSAGVAGGNTGELFF.